This T cell receptor beta chain came from a study of Ad26.COV2.S vaccination and SARS-CoV-2 variants. The table lists this clone with a count of one. Its antigen remains unidentified. Using immunoSEQ multiplex PCR, the repertoire was profiled, and TCRdb retains in-frame clones only, with some absent. The profile shows a few hundred thousand clones, 89% of them singletons. CDR3 length: 14 residues. CDR1 and CDR2 from the germline V gene are SGHRS and YFSETQ. V gave up 3 bases and J gave up 4 bases, with 13 bases separating them. Treatment indicated: around 19 received Ad26.COV2.S at low or high dose, single or two shots; several received placebo; per-sample allocation not given. Sampling occurred on day 63 after the first vaccine or placebo injection. Study-wide results and caveats: Non-spike TCR breadth showed similarity between vaccine and placebo recipients.

The sample was peripheral blood, taken in a trial of Ad26.COV2.S vaccine versus placebo. This TCR was recovered from a person aged 18-60 years who received the Ad26.COV2.S COVID-19 vaccine or a placebo. The rearrangement links TRBV5-1 to TRBJ1-1; tentatively, D is TRBD1 (5 bases). The chain's CDR3 is CASSSGVGGTEAFF. In DNA, the CDR3 is TGCGCCAGCAGCTCTGGGGTGGGGGGCACTGAAGCTTTCTTT.